These 25 T cell receptor beta chains were sequenced from one sample in a study of blood T cell repertoires in COVID-19. Here immunoSEQ multiplex PCR was the method, and the copy in TCRdb shows in-frame clones only, minus some. The sample holds over 200,000 clones, around 90% seen once. The source material was PBMCs or T cells enriched from blood (not recorded which). Receptor source: a human donor in a cohort exposed to, infected with or recovered from COVID-19 (not recorded which). The donor label of this sample is uncertain.

The rearrangement joins TRBV19 to TRBJ1-5; possibly TRBD1 for D (5 bases). Germline V gene sequence: CDR1 LNHDA, CDR2 SQIVND (reference sequence). This CDR3 is 15 amino acids long. Between the trimmed V and J ends, which lost 4 bases and 0 bases, there was a span of 10 bases. In DNA form, the CDR3 reads TGTGCCAGTAGTACGGGGGTTCATAGCAATCAGCCCCAGCATTTT. It translates to CASSTGVHSNQPQHF.

This chain joins TRBV30 and TRBJ1-2; D is possibly TRBD1 (6 bases). Germline lookup yields CDR1 GTSNPN and CDR2 SVGIG (reference sequence). Trimming stripped 3 bases from V and 8 bases from J, with 13 bases between. The CDR3 length is 12 residues. The CDR3 spells CAWRSLRGGYTF. Here the CDR3 DNA reads TGTGCCTGGAGAAGCCTGAGGGGGGGCTACACCTTC.

The chain joins TRBV30 to TRBJ2-7; no firm D call. The CDR3 covers 12 residues. The germline V gene has CDR1 GTSNPN and CDR2 SVGIG (reference sequence). V lost 0 bases and J 3 bases, leaving 6 bases between the germline ends. CDR3 in amino acids: CAWSVLNYEQYF. CDR3 in DNA: TGTGCCTGGAGTGTACTCAACTACGAGCAGTACTTC.

This clone was observed a handful of times. The V gene is TRBV29-1, the J gene TRBJ2-3; D not resolved. Germline V gene lookup returns CDR1 SQVTM and CDR2 ANQGSEA. There are 12 residues in the CDR3. Trimming left V 3 bases short and J 3 bases short, with 7 bases between. CDR3 protein: CSVDLRTDTQYF. The DNA for the CDR3 is TGCAGCGTTGATTTGCGTACAGATACGCAGTATTTT.

This chain links TRBV4-1 with TRBJ2-3; maybe TRBD1 (7 bases). The V gene lost 4 bases and the J gene lost 1 base, with 12 bases spanning the gap. Looked up from germline, CDR1 is MGHRA and CDR2 is YSYEKL. This CDR3 has 15 amino acids. The CDR3 sequence: CASSRQGGGTDTQYF. The CDR3 bases are TGCGCCAGCAGCCGACAGGGCGGGGGCACAGATACGCAGTATTTT.

This chain connects TRBV19 to TRBJ1-1; D is unclear. The CDR3 is 14 amino acids. Germline CDR1 LNHDA, CDR2 SQIVND (reference sequence). The V end was cut by 3 bases, the J end by 5 bases, with 13 bases between. Here the CDR3 DNA reads TGTGCCAGTAGTATTAGACACCGAAGTACTGAAGCTTTCTTT. This sequence encodes CASSIRHRSTEAFF.

The V gene is TRBV6-2 or TRBV6-3, the J gene TRBJ1-2, with D hard to call. The V end was cut by 0 bases, the J end by 6 bases, with 20 bases between. The CDR3 consists of 17 residues. Germline loops: CDR1 MNHEY, CDR2 SVGEGT. This chain's CDR3 is CASSYSIKAEWSHGYTF. In DNA form, the CDR3 reads TGTGCCAGCAGTTACTCGATAAAGGCGGAATGGAGCCATGGCTACACCTTC.

This chain joins TRBV6-2 or TRBV6-3 and TRBJ1-6; weak D call: TRBD1 (5 bases). V was trimmed by 0 bases and J by 7 bases, leaving 13 bases between them. Germline V lookup: CDR1 MNHEY, CDR2 SVGEGT. This CDR3 contains 16 residues. CDR3 nucleotides: TGTGCCAGCAGTTACTCGTGGGCGGACACCAATTCACCCCTCCACTTT. It translates to CASSYSWADTNSPLHF.

The genes are TRBV14 and TRBJ2-1; TRBD2 aligns across 10 bases. V shed 0 bases and J 2 bases; nucleotides not matched to a gene: 7. Germline V gene data show CDR1 as SGHDN and CDR2 as FVKESK. CDR3 size: 18 residues. The CDR3 loop reads CASSQDLPLAGAYNEQFF. The CDR3 bases are TGTGCCAGCAGCCAAGATCTCCCCCTAGCGGGGGCCTACAATGAGCAGTTCTTC.

The V gene is TRBV11-2, the J gene TRBJ2-3; 9 bases are shared with TRBD2. Trimming cost V 1 base and J 6 bases; bases outside gene matches: 14. CDR1 and CDR2 (germline): SGHAT, FQNNGV. This CDR3 contains 18 residues. The CDR3 here is CASSLVSRLAGQGDTQYF. The DNA of the CDR3 is TGTGCCAGCAGCTTAGTATCACGGCTAGCGGGGCAGGGCGATACGCAGTATTTT.

CDR3 DNA sequence: TGTGCCAGCAGCGGGACAGGGGGCGTTTCCACTGAAGCTTTCTTT. It encodes CASSGTGGVSTEAFF. The V and J genes are TRBV5-4 and TRBJ1-1; TRBD1 matches 12 bases. V was clipped by 4 bases and J by 4 bases; unmatched bases: 5. Looked up from germline, CDR1 is SGHNT and CDR2 is YYREEE (reference sequence). The CDR3 is 15 residues long.

CDR3 loop: CASSYGGLYGYTF. CDR3 in DNA: TGTGCCAGCAGTTACGGAGGGCTCTATGGCTACACCTTC. This rearrangement joins TRBV6-5 to TRBJ1-2; D is uncertain. V lost 2 bases to trimming and J lost 4 bases, with 8 bases between them. This CDR3 region has 13 residues. The germline V gene encodes CDR1 MNHEY and CDR2 SVGAGI.

The chain is built from TRBV24-1 and TRBJ1-4, with D unresolved. The CDR3 has 16 residues. V was clipped by 12 bases and J by 0 bases, with 19 bases between them. Germline V lookup: CDR1 KGHDR, CDR2 SFDVKD. CDR3 region: CAVGEGVSPTNEKLFF. Written as DNA, the CDR3 is TGTGCCGTCGGTGAGGGTGTATCTCCAACTAATGAAAAACTGTTTTTT.

Only one count was recorded for this clone. The chain joins TRBV6-5 to TRBJ1-2; possible D gene TRBD1, 5 bases. The CDR3 covers 15 residues. CDR1 is MNHEY, CDR2 SVGAGI, per germline. V dropped 5 bases and J dropped 6 bases, with 19 bases sitting between them. The CDR3 reads CASSPRGGEENGYTF. The CDR3, as DNA: TGTGCCAGCAGTCCCCGAGGAGGGGAGGAGAATGGCTACACCTTC.

The chain combines TRBV13 with TRBJ1-1; D may be TRBD1 (5 bases). V was cut by 4 bases and J by 0 bases, with 15 bases left in between. The CDR3 has 16 residues. Germline values: CDR1 PRHDT, CDR2 FYEKMQ (reference sequence). CDR3: CASSSWEGKMNTEAFF. The CDR3 DNA follows: TGTGCCAGCAGCTCCTGGGAGGGGAAAATGAACACTGAAGCTTTCTTT.

The V call is TRBV11-2, the J call TRBJ2-3, with 9 bases that match TRBD2. From germline, CDR1 is SGHAT and CDR2 FQNNGV. The V and J ends lost 5 bases and 2 bases, in that order; junction bases with no gene match: 8. The CDR3 has 16 residues. Here the CDR3 reads CASSLNSGGNTDTQYF. CDR3 nucleotides: TGTGCCAGCAGCCTCAATAGCGGGGGAAACACAGATACGCAGTATTTT.

This rearrangement joins TRBV2 to TRBJ1-1, with D possibly TRBD1 on 5 matching bases. Trimming stripped 2 bases from V and 0 bases from J, with 16 bases between. Germline-derived CDR1 and CDR2 are SNHLY and FYNNEI. The CDR3 covers 17 residues. For the CDR3, the DNA is TGTGCCAGCAGTGAATACGGTATTGACAGCATGAACACTGAAGCTTTCTTT. It specifies CASSEYGIDSMNTEAFF.

V is TRBV24-1 and J is TRBJ2-5, with a weak D call TRBD1 (6 bases). This CDR3 comprises 14 residues. Trimming stripped 4 bases from V and 4 bases from J, with 12 bases between. CDR1 is KGHDR, CDR2 SFDVKD, per germline. CDR3 region: CATSDYGGLETQYF. The CDR3, as DNA: TGTGCCACCAGTGACTATGGGGGCTTAGAGACCCAGTACTTC.

The chain has TRBV12-5 and TRBJ1-1; D unresolved. The CDR3 runs to 16 residues. Germline V gives CDR1 LGHNT, CDR2 FRNRAP. V lost 0 bases to trimming and J lost 1 base, with 12 bases between them. This CDR3 is CASGLVISETNTEAFF. The CDR3, as DNA: TGTGCTAGTGGTTTGGTAATTAGCGAAACGAACACTGAAGCTTTCTTT.

This clone is a singleton in its sample. The genes are TRBV27 and TRBJ1-1, with D uncertain. V was shortened by 6 bases and J by 1 base, with 12 bases between the two germline ends. CDR1 and CDR2 from the germline V gene are MNHEY and SMNVEV (reference sequence). The CDR3 totals 14 residues. CDR3: CASRQPGENTEAFF. The CDR3 DNA sequence: TGTGCCAGCAGACAACCGGGAGAGAACACTGAAGCTTTCTTT.

The chain combines TRBV5-1 with TRBJ2-3; 8 positions match TRBD2. The ends lost 0 bases at V and 4 bases at J; junction bases unmatched: 4. CDR3 length: 15 residues. The germline V gene has CDR1 SGHRS and CDR2 YFSETQ. The CDR3 reads CASSLAGGPPDTQYF. CDR3 bases: TGCGCCAGCAGCTTGGCGGGGGGGCCCCCAGATACGCAGTATTTT.

The chain uses TRBV13 and TRBJ2-7, with TRBD1 as a possible D gene (5 bases). Germline CDR1 reads PRHDT; CDR2 reads FYEKMQ (reference sequence). V was trimmed by 5 bases and J by 1 base, leaving 21 bases between them. The CDR3 is 17 amino acids. The CDR3 region has the DNA TGTGCCAGCAGCCCGAAGTGGGGCAGGGTGAAATCCTACGAGCAGTACTTC. This gives the protein CASSPKWGRVKSYEQYF.

The chain combines TRBV19 with TRBJ1-2, with 9 bases that match TRBD1. Losses at the gene ends were 5 bases for V and 4 bases for J; bases not matched to a gene: 8. This CDR3 comprises 15 residues. CDR1 and CDR2 (germline): LNHDA, SQIVND (reference sequence). Here the CDR3 DNA reads TGTGCCAGTAGTCCGTTAACAGGGGGCAGCTATGGCTACACCTTC. It codes for CASSPLTGGSYGYTF.

The J gene is TRBJ1-2, the V gene TRBV13; TRBD1 might be the D (6 bases). V lost 3 bases and J 1 base, leaving 9 bases between the germline ends. This CDR3 has 14 residues. From germline, CDR1 is PRHDT and CDR2 FYEKMQ (reference sequence). The CDR3: CASSFRTDNYGYTF. In DNA, the CDR3 is TGTGCCAGCAGCTTCAGGACAGATAACTATGGCTACACCTTC.

DNA for the CDR3: TGTGCCAGCTCACCACGTCCTTCAGGGCGGCTGGACACCATATATTTT. Translation: CASSPRPSGRLDTIYF. V and J are TRBV18 and TRBJ1-3, with D possibly being TRBD1 (5 bases). V lost 1 base to trimming and J lost 8 bases, with 18 bases between them. Germline V gene sequence: CDR1 KGHSH, CDR2 LQKENI. This CDR3 has 16 amino acids.